These 18 T cell receptor beta chains originate from one sample sequenced in a study of cytomegalovirus exposure and HLA in healthy donors. The PCR was carried out with 60 Vbeta primers and 13 Jbeta primers. TCRdb's copy holds only in-frame clones and misses some; the assay was immunoSEQ multiplex PCR. The table records nearly 110,000 clones, 70% to 75% of them present only once. The specimen sequenced was PBMCs. The receptors here all came from a female donor in good health and CMV-seronegative.

V usage is TRBV6-6 and J usage is TRBJ1-2; the D is unclear. The germline V gene has CDR1 MNHNY and CDR2 SVGAGI (reference sequence). Trimming cost V 1 base and J 8 bases, with 11 bases left between them. The CDR3 extends over 13 amino acids. CDR3 loop: CASSYFRGDGYTF. Here the CDR3 DNA reads TGTGCCAGCAGTTACTTTCGGGGTGACGGCTACACCTTC.

This clone was counted between two and nine times. The chain uses TRBV6-1 and TRBJ1-6; 8 bases are a match to TRBD1. Germline CDR1 reads MNHNS; CDR2 reads SASEGT. This CDR3 is 15 amino acids long. The trim removed 1 base at V and 8 bases at J, leaving 4 bases unmatched. The CDR3 is CASSEGPGGDSPLHF. CDR3 nucleotides: TGTGCCAGCAGTGAAGGCCCAGGGGGCGATTCACCCCTCCACTTT.

The chain joins TRBV5-1 to TRBJ2-5; perhaps TRBD1 as D (5 bases). The CDR3 loop spans 13 amino acids. V gave up 1 base and J gave up 4 bases, with 8 bases separating them. Germline-derived CDR1 and CDR2 are SGHRS and YFSETQ. This chain's CDR3 is CASSLYGAETQYF. DNA for the CDR3: TGCGCCAGCAGCTTGTATGGGGCAGAGACCCAGTACTTC.

This clone was counted a few times. The V call is TRBV6-5, the J call TRBJ2-5; the D gene is possibly TRBD1 (5 bases). The J call is doubtful: the DNA matches TRBJ2-7 better. The CDR3 spans 14 residues. Germline CDR1 is MNHEY and CDR2 is SVGAGI. The CDR3 bases are TGTGCCAGCAGTAGGGGTCGGTCTTTCTACGAGCAGTACTTC. Translation gives CASSRGRSFYEQYF.

The gene calls are TRBV18 and TRBJ1-5; D might be TRBD1 (6 bases). Germline CDR1 reads KGHSH; CDR2 reads LQKENI. Between the trimmed V and J ends, which lost 3 bases and 2 bases, there was a span of 11 bases. CDR3 length equals 15 residues. The CDR3: CASSPTGTGNQPQHF. The CDR3 DNA sequence: TGTGCCAGCTCACCCACAGGGACCGGCAATCAGCCCCAGCATTTT.

V gene TRBV29-1 combines with J gene TRBJ2-7; 7 bases fit TRBD1. CDR3 length equals 13 residues. Per germline, CDR1 SQVTM and CDR2 ANQGSEA. V dropped 5 bases and J dropped 2; count of bases not matched to a gene: 6. CDR3 sequence: CSVPKQGTYEQYF. The CDR3 DNA reads as TGCAGCGTTCCGAAACAGGGGACCTACGAGCAGTACTTC.

The chain joins TRBV5-4 to TRBJ2-2, with TRBD2 matching over 8 bases. V gave up 4 bases and J gave up 3 bases; unmatched junction bases: 11. CDR1 is SGHNT, CDR2 YYREEE, per germline (reference sequence). The CDR3 contains 17 residues. Here the CDR3 reads CASSPREGRSDTGELFF. The DNA for the CDR3 is TGTGCCAGCAGCCCACGGGAGGGGCGGTCCGACACCGGGGAGCTGTTTTTT.

The genes are TRBV5-1 and TRBJ1-1; D is unresolved. The V gene lost 4 bases and the J gene lost 1 base, with 14 bases spanning the gap. The CDR3 covers 15 residues. The V gene's germline CDR1 is SGHRS and CDR2 YFSETQ. The CDR3 reads CASSISQVSNTEAFF. The CDR3 DNA reads as TGCGCCAGCAGCATTTCCCAGGTGTCGAACACTGAAGCTTTCTTT.

The chain joins TRBV5-1 to TRBJ2-2, with TRBD1 identical over 8 bases. This CDR3 is built from 15 residues. CDR1 and CDR2 from the germline V gene are SGHRS and YFSETQ. The ends lost 2 bases at V and 3 bases at J; junction bases unmatched: 3. The CDR3 nucleotides read TGCGCCAGCAGCTTTAAGACAGGGGACACCGGGGAGCTGTTTTTT. Its translation is CASSFKTGDTGELFF.

The rearrangement uses TRBV4-1 and TRBJ2-3; TRBD1 might be the D (6 bases). There are 13 residues in the CDR3. The germline CDR1 and CDR2 sequences are MGHRA and YSYEKL. V lost 4 bases to trimming and J lost 3 bases, with 8 bases between them. CDR3 nucleotides: TGCGCCAGCAGCCTGGGACAAACAGATACGCAGTATTTT. It encodes CASSLGQTDTQYF.

The chain links TRBV28 to TRBJ2-1; D perhaps matches TRBD1 (5 bases). CDR3 length: 16 residues. V lost 5 bases to trimming and J lost 3 bases, with 17 bases between them. Germline-derived CDR1 and CDR2 are MDHEN and SYDVKM. CDR3 residues: CASSPHRTLIYNEQFF. In nucleotides, the CDR3 is TGTGCCAGCAGTCCGCATCGGACACTGATCTACAATGAGCAGTTCTTC.

The chain carries TRBV6-5 and TRBJ2-3, with 10 positions matching TRBD2. The length of the CDR3 is 15 residues. J lost 1 base, V lost 4 bases, and 2 bases had no gene match. Germline assignment: CDR1 MNHEY and CDR2 SVGAGI. CDR3 sequence (DNA): TGTGCCAGCAGTTTCGGGACTAGCGGCACAGATACGCAGTATTTT. Its translation: CASSFGTSGTDTQYF.

The CDR3 region is CARLTQESSGETSGYGYTF. CDR3 DNA sequence: TGCGCCAGACTGACGCAGGAGTCTTCGGGAGAGACCTCTGGCTATGGCTACACCTTC. The chain employs TRBV4-1 and TRBJ1-2; D uncertain. The length of the CDR3 is 19 residues. The V gene lost 9 bases and the J gene lost 4 bases, with 33 bases spanning the gap. The germline V gene encodes CDR1 MGHRA and CDR2 YSYEKL.

The chain recombines TRBV18 with TRBJ2-7, with D tentatively TRBD1 (6 bases). Germline V gene data show CDR1 as KGHSH and CDR2 as LQKENI. The CDR3 totals 15 residues. V was cut by 5 bases and J by 5 bases, with 19 bases left in between. The CDR3 spells CASSSDSWFRDEQYF. DNA for the CDR3: TGTGCCAGCTCATCGGACAGCTGGTTTCGAGACGAGCAGTACTTC.

The chain has TRBV29-1 and TRBJ1-1, with D possibly TRBD1 on 6 matching bases. The germline V gene encodes CDR1 SQVTM and CDR2 ANQGSEA. The V end was cut by 6 bases, the J end by 7 bases, with 12 bases between. This CDR3 spans 11 amino acids. CDR3 DNA: TGCAGCGTCCTACCGGGACATGAAGCTTTCTTT. Its translation: CSVLPGHEAFF. Full variable domain (remainder filled in from reference TRBV29-1 and TRBJ1-1): SAVISQKPSRDICQRGTSLTIQCQVDSQVTMMFWYRQQPGQSLTLIATANQGSEATYESGFVIDKFPISRPNLTFSTLTVSNMSPEDSSIYLCSVLPGHEAFFGQGTRLTVV.

This clone has only a few counts. The V call is TRBV28, the J call TRBJ1-5, with 7 bases identical to TRBD1. The CDR3 runs 14 residues. Germline CDR1 MDHEN, CDR2 SYDVKM. V trimming: 5 bases; J trimming: 7 bases; junction bases outside the gene matches: 8. DNA for the CDR3: TGTGCCAGCAGTGACAGGGACGTTAGACAGCCCCAGCATTTT. Translating it yields CASSDRDVRQPQHF. The variable domain in full, completed from reference TRBV28 and TRBJ1-5, reads DVKVTQSSRYLVKRTGEKVFLECVQDMDHENMFWYRQDPGLGLRLIYFSYDVKMKEKGDIPEGYSVSREKKERFSLILESASTNQTSMYLCASSDRDVRQPQHFGDGTRLSIL.

This clone was detected a few times. The genes are TRBV7-9 and TRBJ2-7; the match to TRBD2 covers 8 bases. The V and J ends lost 3 bases and 7 bases, in that order; junction bases with no gene match: 8. CDR1 and CDR2 from the germline V gene are SEHNR and FQNEAQ (reference sequence). The CDR3 consists of 14 residues. The CDR3 sequence is CASSFSGTFKEQYF. In DNA form, the CDR3 reads TGTGCCAGCAGCTTTAGCGGGACTTTTAAGGAGCAGTACTTC. The full variable domain, in which reference TRBV7-9 and TRBJ2-7 provide the parts outside the CDR3, is DTGVSQNPRHKITKRGQNVTFRCDPISEHNRLYWYRQTLGQGPEFLTYFQNEAQLEKSRLLSDRFSAERPKGSFSTLEIQRTEQGDSAMYLCASSFSGTFKEQYFGPGTRLTVT.

The chain links TRBV19 to TRBJ2-1; TRBD2 aligns across 13 bases. Per germline, CDR1 LNHDA and CDR2 SQIVND (reference sequence). The CDR3 spans 18 residues. Germline trimming cut 2 bases from V and 1 base from J; bases unmatched to any gene: 5. Here the CDR3 reads CASSIRGLAGLSYNEQFF. In nucleotides, the CDR3 is TGTGCCAGTAGTATAAGGGGACTAGCGGGACTTTCCTACAATGAGCAGTTCTTC.